The source of this T cell receptor (beta chain) is a study of T cell responses to AZD1222 COVID-19 vaccine. Regarding the study as a whole: Among the donors, most were white British and more were female, and clonal diversity was possibly underestimated.

To note about this clone: Its specificity is not known.

Assay: immunoSEQ multiplex PCR; the TCRdb copy retains only in-frame clones and omits some. Of about 86,000 clones listed, approximately 90% are singletons. This CDR3 is 16 amino acids long. Pooled samples include second doses given at about 4 or 12 weeks. The rearrangement uses TRBV21-1 and TRBJ2-5. TRBV21-1 is classified as a pseudogene. Sequences were derived from peripheral blood, sampled 28 days after the second AZD1222 dose. This clonotype was obtained from an adult who received the AZD1222 COVID-19 vaccine. The CDR3 coding sequence is TGTGCCAGCAGCAAACCAAGACCCCCGAGCCAAGAGACCCAGTACTTC. Protein product: CASSKPRPPSQETQYF.